There are a few counts of the clone carrying this T cell receptor (beta chain). Its target is unknown. The data stem from a study of cytomegalovirus exposure and HLA in healthy donors. Germline V gives CDR1 MRHNA, CDR2 SNTAGT. The length of the CDR3 is 16 residues. The V and J ends lost 0 bases and 0 bases respectively, with 9 bases between them. A multiplex PCR was run with 60 Vbeta primers and 13 Jbeta primers. Measured with immunoSEQ multiplex PCR; TCRdb has only the in-frame clones, and not every one. The data hold over 100,000 clones, with 77% observed a single time. Study-wide results and caveats: Analyzed later, most CMV-associated TCR beta chains appeared HLA-restricted.

The sequence came from a male donor in good health and CMV-seropositive. V and J are TRBV6-4 and TRBJ2-1; perhaps TRBD2 as D (6 bases). Sequencing was carried out using PBMCs. This CDR3 is CASSDSERASYNEQFF. CDR3 DNA: TGTGCCAGCAGTGACTCGGAGCGGGCCTCCTACAATGAGCAGTTCTTC.